Presented here are 7 T cell receptor beta chains from one specimen sequenced in a study of memory CD4+ T cells and cytomegalovirus serostatus. Single viable CD3+CD4+CD8-CD45RO+ cells were sorted as the memory CD4+ T cells. Using immunoSEQ multiplex PCR, the repertoire was profiled, and TCRdb retains in-frame clones only, with some absent. The sample yields about 46,000 clones, 60% to 85% seen once. What was sequenced was memory CD4+ T cells from blood. Receptor source: an adult in good health and CMV-seronegative.

The chain carries TRBV6-1 and TRBJ1-1; D unresolved. Germline V gene data show CDR1 as MNHNS and CDR2 as SASEGT. V was trimmed by 0 bases and J by 4 bases, leaving 12 bases between them. The CDR3 totals 15 residues. The CDR3 region is CASSEAGMGVTEAFF. The CDR3 region has the DNA TGTGCCAGCAGTGAAGCCGGGATGGGCGTCACTGAAGCTTTCTTT.

The chain carries TRBV29-1 and TRBJ1-1; the D is unclear. Trimming stripped 4 bases from V and 1 base from J, with 7 bases between. The CDR3 is 12 residues long. The germline V gene has CDR1 SQVTM and CDR2 ANQGSEA. CDR3 coding DNA: TGCAGCGTTGCCCAAGGGAACACTGAAGCTTTCTTT. Encoded protein: CSVAQGNTEAFF.

The V gene is TRBV19, the J gene TRBJ2-2, with D possibly being TRBD1 (5 bases). The CDR3 consists of 15 residues. Trimming took 7 bases from V and 7 from J, leaving 19 bases between them. Germline values: CDR1 LNHDA, CDR2 SQIVND (reference sequence). The CDR3 DNA is TGTGCCAGTACTGGGGCGAAGGGGTACGACGGGGAGCTGTTTTTT. Amino acid sequence: CASTGAKGYDGELFF. Using reference TRBV19 and TRBJ2-2 for the parts outside the CDR3, the full variable domain is DGGITQSPKYLFRKEGQNVTLSCEQNLNHDAMYWYRQDPGQGLRLIYYSQIVNDFQKGDIAEGYSVSREKKESFPLTVTSAQKNPTAFYLCASTGAKGYDGELFFGEGSRLTVL.

The V gene is TRBV6-5, the J gene TRBJ2-3; 10 bases fit TRBD1. The CDR3 extends over 15 amino acids. Trimming took 2 bases from V and 4 from J; bases not matched to a gene: 3. Germline values: CDR1 MNHEY, CDR2 SVGAGI. CDR3 bases: TGTGCCAGCAGTTACGCCGGGACAGGGGCAGATACGCAGTATTTT. It specifies CASSYAGTGADTQYF.

The J gene is TRBJ1-2, the V gene TRBV5-4, with D unresolved. The V and J ends lost 1 base and 8 bases respectively, with 12 bases between them. CDR3 length: 13 amino acids. Germline-derived CDR1 and CDR2 are SGHNT and YYREEE (reference sequence). This CDR3 is CASSLKGLAGYTF. The CDR3 DNA follows: TGTGCCAGCAGCTTGAAGGGTCTGGCGGGCTACACCTTC.

This clone was seen a handful of times. The V and J genes are TRBV15 and TRBJ2-3; D uncertain. This CDR3 region has 13 residues. Per the germline V gene, CDR1 is LNHNV and CDR2 is YYDKDF (reference sequence). Trimming pared 0 bases from V and 2 bases from J, leaving 3 bases between. The CDR3 DNA reads TGTGCCACCAGCAGAGAATCCACAGATACGCAGTATTTT. This gives the protein CATSRESTDTQYF.

V is TRBV5-6 and J is TRBJ1-2; 8 bases are a match to TRBD1. This CDR3 has 16 amino acids. The V segment lost 3 bases and the J segment 1 base; nucleotides outside the gene matches: 8. Germline assignment: CDR1 SGHDT and CDR2 YYEEEE. CDR3 residues: CASSWAGDRINYGYTF. The CDR3 region has the DNA TGTGCCAGCAGCTGGGCGGGGGACAGGATTAACTATGGCTACACCTTC.